This T cell receptor (beta chain) stems from a study of lymphopenia after photon versus proton radiotherapy. Study findings and constraints: Proton therapy kept repertoires fairly stable, unlike photons, which gained effector/memory cells.

Germline values: CDR1 SEHNR, CDR2 FQNEAQ (reference sequence). CDR3 length: 13 amino acids. V was clipped by 3 bases and J by 4 bases, with 9 bases between them. Assay used: immunoSEQ multiplex PCR; TCRdb lists only in-frame clones, some missing. The table shows tens of thousands of clones, with less than 90% occurring only once. On this clone: Antigen: not known.

The chain carries TRBV7-9 and TRBJ1-1; unclear D gene. The sequences come from peripheral blood, collected from a patient treated with photon-based radiotherapy. This receptor was identified in a man aged 35-49 years with gastric cancer. The CDR3 sequence is CASSFQVGTEAFF. CDR3 coding DNA: TGTGCCAGCAGCTTTCAAGTGGGCACTGAAGCTTTCTTT.